Listed below are T cell receptor beta chains from one sample, sequenced in a study of blood T cell repertoires in COVID-19. Some clones are missing from TCRdb's copy, which holds only in-frame ones; the method was immunoSEQ multiplex PCR. The sample lists approximately 300,000 clones; around 86% were seen once. Sequencing used peripheral blood. The receptor set was obtained from a woman between 50 and 59 years old with acute or convalescent COVID-19. CDR3s include the opening cysteine and the closing phenylalanine or tryptophan. Fields, in order: clone size, D gene, J gene, V gene, CDR3 protein, CDR3 DNA. D genes are given only for firm matches. A row's size may be missing; if present it is once, few, many or a size class.

size: NA
D: NA
J: TRBJ1-1
V: TRBV7-9
CDR3: CASRQWGQEAFF
DNA: TGTGCCAGCAGACAATGGGGACAAGAAGCTTTCTTT

size: few
D: NA
J: TRBJ2-2
V: TRBV7-3
CDR3: CASSSPPGELFF
DNA: TGTGCCAGCAGCTCCCCTCCCGGGGAGCTGTTTTTT

size: NA
D: NA
J: TRBJ2-2
V: TRBV6-2/TRBV6-3
CDR3: CASSYMSTGELFF
DNA: TGTGCCAGCAGTTACATGAGTACCGGGGAGCTGTTTTTT

size: NA
D: NA
J: TRBJ2-2
V: TRBV30
CDR3: CAWSAIAGELFF
DNA: TGTGCCTGGAGTGCCATTGCCGGGGAGCTGTTTTTT

size: NA
D: TRBD1
J: TRBJ2-5
V: TRBV27
CDR3: CASRRQGALALETQYF
DNA: TGTGCCAGCAGGAGACAGGGGGCGCTTGCTCTAGAGACCCAGTACTTC

size: NA
D: NA
J: TRBJ1-1
V: TRBV7-2
CDR3: CASSTWGVVTEAFF
DNA: TGTGCCAGCAGTACTTGGGGGGTGGTCACTGAAGCTTTCTTT

size: NA
D: TRBD2
J: TRBJ2-1
V: TRBV2
CDR3: CASSNRGLAGTGYNEQFF
DNA: TGTGCCAGCAGTAATCGTGGACTAGCGGGCACCGGTTACAATGAGCAGTTCTTC

size: NA
D: NA
J: TRBJ1-1
V: TRBV6-5
CDR3: CASSLTGFIEAFF
DNA: TGTGCCAGCAGCCTGACAGGATTCATCGAAGCTTTCTTT

size: NA
D: TRBD2
J: TRBJ2-1
V: TRBV27
CDR3: CASGPGTRADEQFF
DNA: TGTGCCAGCGGACCCGGGACTAGGGCCGATGAGCAGTTCTTC

size: NA
D: TRBD1
J: TRBJ1-2
V: TRBV6-1
CDR3: CASRRQGADGYTF
DNA: TGTGCCAGCAGGAGACAGGGGGCCGATGGCTACACCTTC

size: NA
D: NA
J: TRBJ1-3
V: TRBV7-9
CDR3: CASLLDSSGNTIYF
DNA: TGTGCCTCCTTACTGGACAGCTCTGGAAACACCATATATTTT

size: NA
D: NA
J: TRBJ1-4
V: TRBV24-1
CDR3: CATSLPSGSSNEKLFF
DNA: TGTGCCACCAGTCTTCCCTCGGGAAGTAGTAATGAAAAACTGTTTTTT

size: NA
D: NA
J: TRBJ2-5
V: TRBV2
CDR3: CASSAGDQETQYF
DNA: TGTGCCAGCAGTGCAGGGGACCAAGAGACCCAGTACTTC

size: NA
D: NA
J: TRBJ2-6
V: TRBV19
CDR3: CASSSGAGANVLTF
DNA: TGTGCCAGTAGTAGCGGGGCCGGGGCCAACGTCCTGACTTTC

size: NA
D: NA
J: TRBJ2-2
V: TRBV19
CDR3: CASSHRDTGELFF
DNA: TGTGCCAGTAGTCACAGAGACACCGGGGAGCTGTTTTTT

size: NA
D: TRBD1
J: TRBJ2-2
V: TRBV5-1
CDR3: CASSSDRGGRPTGELFF
DNA: TGCGCCAGCAGCTCGGACAGGGGCGGTAGACCCACCGGGGAGCTGTTTTTT

size: once
D: NA
J: TRBJ2-1
V: TRBV27
CDR3: CASSFIDTGRGESNEQFF
DNA: TGTGCCAGCAGTTTTATCGACACCGGCAGGGGGGAATCAAATGAGCAGTTCTTC

size: NA
D: TRBD1
J: TRBJ1-4
V: TRBV7-8
CDR3: CASSLGRGRVANEKLFF
DNA: TGTGCCAGCAGCTTAGGCAGGGGGCGCGTAGCTAATGAAAAACTGTTTTTT

size: NA
D: TRBD2
J: TRBJ2-7
V: TRBV5-1
CDR3: CASSPTSGRADEQYF
DNA: TGCGCCAGCAGCCCGACTAGCGGGAGGGCCGACGAGCAGTACTTC